These 30 T cell receptor beta chains came from one sample sequenced in a study of regulatory T cells in long-lasting Graves disease. The time point here: newly diagnosed GD, antithyroid drugs for less than 3 months. Isolated PBMC RNA provided the starting material for the TCR library. Arm-PCR of CDR3 regions and iRepertoire HTBI primers were the basis on which TCR beta libraries were built. A single record per CDR3 protein comes from TCRdb applying MiXCR to the multiplex PCR reads. The data hold 580,000 or so distinct CDR3 sequences, with about 16% observed a single time. These same data were also listed under a study on T cells in Graves' hyperthyroidism and ophthalmopathy.

The source material was peripheral blood mononuclear cells (PBMCs), sampled at new diagnosis, from a patient treated with antithyroid drugs. These receptors originate from a man younger than 30 with Graves disease.

The V gene is TRBV14, the J gene TRBJ1-6; D unresolved. The germline CDR1 and CDR2 sequences are SGHDN and FVKESK. CDR3 length: 14 amino acids. Trimming shortened V by 3 bases and J by 8 bases, and 11 bases separated the two germline ends. The CDR3 spells CASSQTRRDSPLHF. Written as DNA, the CDR3 is TGTGCCAGCAGCCAGACTCGGCGGGATTCACCCCTCCACTTT.

On this clonotype: Being one base from a much bigger clone, this may be a read error. The rearrangement joins TRBV2 to TRBJ1-5; TRBD1 matches at 7 bases. Germline-derived CDR1 and CDR2 are SNHLY and FYNNEI. The length of the CDR3 is 13 residues. The CDR3, as DNA: TGTGCCGGCAGGTTTGACAGGGAACAGCCCCAGCATTTT. Residues: CAGRFDREQPQHF.

This chain links TRBV7-9 with TRBJ2-7; D perhaps matches TRBD2 (7 bases). Germline-derived CDR1 and CDR2 are SEHNR and FQNEAQ (reference sequence). Trimming left V 4 bases short and J 10 bases short, with 17 bases between. This CDR3 has 13 amino acids. CDR3 loop: CASSSDGGRVQYF. The CDR3 bases are TGTGCCAGCAGCTCCGACGGGGGGCGGGTACAGTACTTC.

The chain carries TRBV12-3 or TRBV12-4 and TRBJ1-1; weak D call: TRBD1 (5 bases). CDR3 length equals 13 residues. Trimming took 7 bases from V and 8 from J, leaving 17 bases between them. CDR3 loop: CASTPSAGGEAFF. CDR3 DNA sequence: TGTGCCAGCACACCCTCCGCCGGGGGGGAAGCTTTCTTT.

The sample holds a few counts of this clonotype. The J gene is TRBJ1-1, the V gene TRBV29-1; 9 bases agree with TRBD1. The J segment lost 8 bases and the V segment lost 6 bases, leaving 7 bases of the junction unmatched. CDR1 and CDR2 (germline): SQVTM, ANQGSEA. The CDR3 runs to 12 residues. The CDR3 bases are TGCAGCGTCTCTACAGGGGGCAGAGAAGCTTTCTTT. Protein: CSVSTGGREAFF.

Only a few counts were recorded for this clonotype. The chain combines TRBV13 with TRBJ1-2, with D possibly matching TRBD1 (5 bases). The germline V and J ends were trimmed by 3 bases and 3 bases, with 20 bases remaining between them. The CDR3 runs to 17 residues. CDR1 is PRHDT, CDR2 FYEKMQ, per germline (reference sequence). CDR3 sequence: CASSLGTLAGEDYGYTF. The CDR3 region has the DNA TGTGCCAGCAGCTTGGGTACCCTTGCGGGGGAAGACTATGGCTACACCTTC.

V gene TRBV7-3 combines with J gene TRBJ2-1, with 7 bases that match TRBD1. The V gene's germline CDR1 is SGHTA and CDR2 FQGTGA. The junction had 10 bases not matched to a gene; V was cut back by 4 bases and J by 7 bases. This CDR3 is 15 amino acids long. The CDR3 region is CASSWNRGPGNEQFF. The CDR3 DNA reads TGTGCCAGCAGCTGGAACAGGGGCCCTGGAAATGAGCAGTTCTTC.

The chain carries TRBV2 and TRBJ2-2, with D maybe TRBD2 (6 bases). This CDR3 comprises 15 residues. CDR1 is SNHLY, CDR2 FYNNEI, per germline. V was pared by 3 bases and J by 4 bases, with 12 bases between. CDR3 coding DNA: TGTGCCAGCAGTGACGGGGGTGCTCTCACCGGGGAGCTGTTTTTT. Its protein product is CASSDGGALTGELFF.

This clonotype has a count of ten or more. The chain is built from TRBV30 and TRBJ2-5; D possibly corresponds to TRBD2 (6 bases). The CDR3 spans 15 residues. The V gene lost 2 bases and the J gene lost 5 bases, with 18 bases spanning the gap. Germline lookup yields CDR1 GTSNPN and CDR2 SVGIG (reference sequence). CDR3 loop: CAWSTPGTWGETQYF. In DNA, the CDR3 is TGTGCCTGGAGTACGCCCGGGACTTGGGGGGAGACCCAGTACTTC.

This chain links TRBV30 with TRBJ2-2; TRBD2 agrees at 13 bases. V shed 0 bases, J shed 0 bases, and the junction held 4 bases outside the gene matches. The length of the CDR3 is 18 residues. CDR1 is GTSNPN, CDR2 SVGIG, per germline (reference sequence). The chain's CDR3 is CAWSVGGLAGTNTGELFF. The DNA of the CDR3 is TGTGCCTGGAGTGTAGGGGGACTAGCGGGGACGAACACCGGGGAGCTGTTTTTT.

Only a few counts were recorded for this clonotype. This chain uses TRBV2 with TRBJ1-1, with TRBD1 matching over 9 bases. V lost 6 bases to trimming and J lost 4 bases; unmatched junction nucleotides: 9. This CDR3 comprises 15 residues. CDR1 is SNHLY, CDR2 FYNNEI, per germline. Written as DNA, the CDR3 is TGTGCCAGCAGCAACCCGGGACAGGGACCCACTGAAGCTTTCTTT. Protein sequence: CASSNPGQGPTEAFF.

The rearrangement uses TRBV11-2 and TRBJ2-3; 14 bases agree with TRBD2. CDR1 and CDR2 (germline): SGHAT, FQNNGV. This CDR3 region has 18 residues. J gave up 2 bases and V 5 bases, and 9 bases lay outside the gene matches. The CDR3 sequence: CASSLLRLAGGNTDTQYF. For the CDR3, the DNA is TGTGCCAGCAGCCTTCTGAGACTAGCGGGAGGGAACACAGATACGCAGTATTTT.

Here the CDR3 reads CASRPPVPGRSYEQYF. CDR3 DNA sequence: TGCGCCAGCAGGCCGCCCGTCCCCGGGAGGAGCTACGAGCAGTACTTC. J is TRBJ2-7 and V is TRBV10-1; TRBD2 matches 7 bases. This CDR3 spans 16 amino acids. Germline loops: CDR1 WNHNN, CDR2 SYGVQD (reference sequence). Losses at the gene ends were 6 bases for V and 3 bases for J; bases not matched to a gene: 14.

The sample holds many counts of this clonotype. The rearrangement links TRBV7-8 to TRBJ2-3, with D uncertain. The CDR3 has 11 residues. From germline, CDR1 is SGHVS and CDR2 FQNEAQ. The V end lost 4 bases, the J end lost 4 bases, and 3 bases lay between the germline ends. CDR3 region: CASSSSDTQYF. The CDR3 nucleotides read TGTGCCAGCAGCTCTTCAGATACGCAGTATTTT. The full variable domain, its missing parts supplied by reference TRBV7-8 and TRBJ2-3, is GAGVSQSPRYKVAKRGQDVALRCDPISGHVSLFWYQQALGQGPEFLTYFQNEAQLDKSGLPSDRFFAERPEGSVSTLKIQRTQQEDSAVYLCASSSSDTQYFGPGTRLTVL.

This clonotype was recorded a few times. The junction does not match germline at one end; this may be a read error. The rearrangement uses TRBV13 and TRBJ2-7; 12 bases align to TRBD2. Germline lookup yields CDR1 PRHDT and CDR2 FYEKMQ (reference sequence). This CDR3 contains 15 residues. The CDR3 spells CASSLRLAGVDEQHF. The CDR3 nucleotides are TGCGCCAGCAGCCTGAGACTAGCGGGAGTTGACGAGCAGCACTTC.

The chain couples TRBV12-5 to TRBJ2-2, with TRBD2 matching over 8 bases. CDR1 and CDR2 from the germline V gene are LGHNT and FRNRAP. With V trimmed by 3 bases and J by 1 base, 4 bases remained unmatched. The CDR3 is made up of 16 amino acids. The CDR3 is CASGFVTSGNTGELFF. DNA for the CDR3: TGTGCTAGTGGTTTCGTAACTAGCGGGAACACCGGGGAGCTGTTTTTT.

V usage is TRBV5-8 and J usage is TRBJ2-2; no firm D call. CDR3 length: 12 amino acids. Germline CDR1 SGHTS, CDR2 YDEGEE. V gave up 6 bases and J gave up 4 bases, with 7 bases separating them. The CDR3 nucleotides are TGTGCCAGCATCGAAGGCACCGGGGAGCTGTTTTTT. It specifies CASIEGTGELFF.

This clonotype was counted at least ten times. The V and J genes are TRBV5-1 and TRBJ1-1; unclear D gene. This CDR3 is 14 amino acids long. Per the germline V gene, CDR1 is SGHRS and CDR2 is YFSETQ. V dropped 3 bases and J dropped 1 base, with 10 bases sitting between them. CDR3 DNA sequence: TGCGCCAGCAGCTACACACAGAAGAACACTGAAGCTTTCTTT. Protein sequence: CASSYTQKNTEAFF.

Ten or more counts support this clonotype. The chain couples TRBV5-1 to TRBJ1-4; 10 bases align to TRBD1. The CDR3 is made up of 15 amino acids. Germline CDR1 reads SGHRS; CDR2 reads YFSETQ. V dropped 0 bases and J dropped 8; count of bases not matched to a gene: 4. The CDR3 nucleotides are TGCGCCAGCAGCTTGGATGGGACAGGGGCCGAAAAACTGTTTTTT. Protein product: CASSLDGTGAEKLFF.

This chain uses TRBV6-2 or TRBV6-3 with TRBJ2-3, with D hard to call. Germline assignment: CDR1 MNHEY and CDR2 SVGEGT. This CDR3 region has 12 residues. The V gene lost 5 bases and the J gene lost 4 bases, with 7 bases spanning the gap. The CDR3 region has the DNA TGTGCCAGCAGTGACCTAGCAGATACGCAGTATTTT. This encodes CASSDLADTQYF.

This clonotype was seen repeatedly, ten times or more. The CDR3 coding sequence is TGTGCCAGCAGTTCGACAGGCTCTGGCTATGGCTACACCTTC. Protein product: CASSSTGSGYGYTF. The chain recombines TRBV28 with TRBJ1-2, with TRBD1 as a possible D gene (6 bases). Trimming took off 4 bases at V and 4 bases at J, with 13 bases between the two ends. CDR3 length: 14 amino acids. Germline assignment: CDR1 MDHEN and CDR2 SYDVKM.

This clonotype was detected many times. The chain employs TRBV5-1 and TRBJ2-1, with D maybe TRBD2 (5 bases). The CDR3 totals 16 residues. Germline CDR1 is SGHRS and CDR2 is YFSETQ. The V gene lost 5 bases and the J gene lost 0 bases, with 15 bases spanning the gap. CDR3: CASSYERRSSYNEQFF. The CDR3 bases are TGCGCCAGCAGTTACGAGCGGAGAAGCTCCTACAATGAGCAGTTCTTC. The variable domain in full, with the rest retrieved from reference TRBV5-1 and TRBJ2-1, is KAGVTQTPRYLIKTRGQQVTLSCSPISGHRSVSWYQQTPGQGLQFLFEYFSETQRNKGNFPGRFSGRQFSNSRSEMNVSTLELGDSALYLCASSYERRSSYNEQFFGPGTRLTVL.

The V and J genes are TRBV7-9 and TRBJ2-2; D gene unclear. This CDR3 spans 13 amino acids. CDR1 is SEHNR and CDR2 is FQNEAQ in the germline V gene (reference sequence). The ends were cut back, 11 bases at V and 6 bases at J, with 16 bases in the middle. The DNA for the CDR3 is TGTGCCTCCCGGGCTGACTCGGCCGGGGAGCTGTTTTTT. Translation: CASRADSAGELFF.

Many counts were recorded for this clonotype. This chain links TRBV30 with TRBJ1-5; D gene uncertain. The CDR3 is 13 residues long. Germline lookup yields CDR1 GTSNPN and CDR2 SVGIG (reference sequence). Trimming pared 0 bases from V and 3 bases from J, leaving 6 bases between. CDR3 in amino acids: CAWSVQYNQPQHF. The CDR3 bases are TGTGCCTGGAGTGTACAGTACAATCAGCCCCAGCATTTT.

The rearrangement uses TRBV9 and TRBJ2-1; either TRBD1 or TRBD2 may supply D (6 bases each). The CDR3 is made up of 15 amino acids. Germline V gives CDR1 SGDLS, CDR2 YYNGEE. Trimming left V 4 bases short and J 4 bases short, with 15 bases between. The CDR3 loop reads CASSTGGLPYNEQFF. CDR3 nucleotide sequence: TGTGCCAGCAGCACCGGGGGCCTTCCTTACAATGAGCAGTTCTTC.

Details on this clonotype: A much larger clone lies a single base off, so this may be a read error. V and J are TRBV5-1 and TRBJ1-1; TRBD1 matches 7 bases. In germline, CDR1 is SGHRS, CDR2 YFSETQ. The CDR3 runs to 14 residues. CDR3 nucleotide sequence: TGCACCAGCAGCGCCCGGGACAGCAACACTGAAGCTTTCTTT. It codes for CTSSARDSNTEAFF.

The chain combines TRBV6-2 or TRBV6-3 with TRBJ2-5; 7 positions match TRBD1. CDR1 MNHEY and CDR2 SVGEGT come from the germline V gene. The CDR3 loop spans 14 amino acids. J gave up 2 bases and V 4 bases, and 4 bases lay outside the gene matches. This CDR3 reads CASSLPGQQETQYF. In DNA form, the CDR3 reads TGTGCCAGCAGTTTGCCGGGACAGCAAGAGACCCAGTACTTC.

This clonotype was detected once. The chain recombines TRBV9 with TRBJ1-2; 7 positions match TRBD1. This CDR3 has 16 residues. V was pared by 2 bases and J by 4 bases, with 11 bases of the junction left unmatched. Germline values: CDR1 SGDLS, CDR2 YYNGEE. CDR3 amino acids: CASSVGRQGLSYGYTF. The CDR3 DNA reads TGTGCCAGCAGCGTCGGGCGACAGGGCCTGAGCTATGGCTACACCTTC.

This clonotype has ten or more counts. The CDR3: CASSPLMGPGEAFF. CDR3 DNA sequence: TGTGCCAGCAGCCCCCTGATGGGTCCGGGAGAAGCTTTCTTT. The V gene is TRBV5-5, the J gene TRBJ1-1; D not certain. V was shortened by 4 bases and J by 8 bases, with 18 bases between the two germline ends. The CDR3 covers 14 residues. CDR1 and CDR2 (germline): SGHKS, YYEKEE (reference sequence).

This clonotype showed up many times. This chain links TRBV20-1 with TRBJ2-1; D is possibly TRBD2 (5 bases). The V end lost 6 bases, the J end lost 0 bases, and 12 bases lay between the germline ends. In germline, CDR1 is DFQATT, CDR2 SNEGSKA (reference sequence). This CDR3 is built from 14 residues. In nucleotides, the CDR3 is TGCAGTGCCCCGCGGGCTTACTCCTACAATGAGCAGTTCTTC. Encoded protein: CSAPRAYSYNEQFF.